The clone carrying this T cell receptor (beta chain) appeared a single time. Its antigen is not known. Germline V CDR1 and CDR2: SGHDT, YYEEEE. This CDR3 has 17 residues. With 1 base removed from V and 0 bases from J, the gap between germline ends came to 17 bases. With 60 Vbeta and 13 Jbeta primers, the PCR was carried out. Repertoires were generated with immunoSEQ multiplex PCR, while TCRdb's copy carries only in-frame clones and drops some. The sample holds 200,000 or so clones, over 60% seen once. The sample belongs to a study of cytomegalovirus exposure and HLA in healthy donors. Whole-study results and caveats: A missense DCLRE1C variant was associated with V- and J-gene trimming of TCR beta chains in a later analysis, and an independent cohort replicated the association. Across HLA loci, a later analysis found differing TCR association rates, with DRB1 most and HLA-C fewest.

This receptor was taken from a man aged 18 to 35 in good health and CMV-seronegative. Sequencing was carried out using PBMCs. The J gene is TRBJ2-7, the V gene TRBV5-6, with D possibly TRBD1 on 6 matching bases. CDR3 in DNA: TGTGCCAGCAGCTTGATAGGACCCGGGACACTCTCCTACGAGCAGTACTTC. This encodes CASSLIGPGTLSYEQYF.